The rows below give T cell receptor beta chains drawn from one sample of a study of blood T cell repertoires in COVID-19. Profiling relied on immunoSEQ multiplex PCR, and the TCRdb table lists in-frame clones only, not all of them. The sample includes about 180,000 clones, 80% to 90% of them seen just once. Sequences were obtained from peripheral blood. Receptors originate from a man between 60 and 75 years old with acute or convalescent COVID-19. Each CDR3 is given with its conserved first and last residue. Size tells how often a clone was seen (once, few, many) or the class of an expanded clone, and some rows leave it out.

>-|TRBJ1-1|TRBV5-8
CASSVDRGQAFF
>few|TRBJ2-2|TRBV7-9
CASSLWPGGLLTGELFF
>-|TRBJ1-6|TRBV18
CASSPFGTGVNSPLHF
>once|TRBJ2-3|TRBV2
CASSPNTGYTDTQYF
>-|TRBJ1-5|TRBV27
CASSLSGARGVFNQPQHF
>-|TRBJ2-7|TRBV5-1
CASSLIPGTAYEQYF
>-|TRBJ1-3|TRBV3-1/TRBV3-2
CASSHIPYGNTIYF
>-|TRBJ2-1|TRBV4-1
CASSPGLAGHNEQFF
>-|TRBJ2-3|TRBV10-3
CAIRGGTATDTQYF
>-|TRBJ2-3|TRBV10-3
CAISERGGITFGDTQYF
>-|TRBJ1-1|TRBV19
CASSIGRTEAFF
>-|TRBJ2-7|TRBV27
CASSFAGGSSYEQYF
>once|TRBJ1-2|TRBV30
CAWDRGSRGYTF
>-|TRBJ1-1|TRBV5-8
CASSSDPLTGNTEAFF
>-|TRBJ2-7|TRBV28
CASRRTSGSEQYF
>-|TRBJ1-1|TRBV28
CASSLVRGSPKYTEAFF
>-|TRBJ2-2|TRBV6-1
CASSDRNTGELFF
>-|TRBJ1-5|TRBV6-5
CASSYSSGSNQPQHF
>once|TRBJ2-2|TRBV3-1/TRBV3-2
CASTAIGTGLAGSNTGELFF
>-|TRBJ1-3|TRBV4-1
CASSQPTVASGNTIYF
>once|TRBJ1-5|TRBV6-5
CASSYHSNQPQHF
>-|TRBJ2-3|TRBV19
CASRFVDRVTDTQYF
>-|TRBJ2-2|TRBV2
CASSSQGLNTGELFF
>once|TRBJ2-2|TRBV10-3
CAISTSGRGPGELFF
>once|TRBJ2-2|TRBV6-5
CASSSWTSGNTGELFF
>-|TRBJ1-1|TRBV19
CASRSQGSGEVKAFF
>-|TRBJ2-6|TRBV4-3
CASSQGYASQGMAGANVLTF
>few|TRBJ2-7|TRBV6-2/TRBV6-3
CASSYRSGFGHEQYF
>few|TRBJ1-2|TRBV30
CAWSVTGGAKYGYTF
>-|TRBJ2-7|TRBV3-1/TRBV3-2
CASSHQGAQYEQYF
>-|TRBJ2-1|TRBV11-2
CASSRGSYNEQFF
>-|TRBJ2-1|TRBV29-1
CSVHTGGGWFF
>-|TRBJ2-2|TRBV28
CASSATGGFTGELFF
>-|TRBJ1-1|TRBV9
CASSAQTTTGVPEAFF
>-|TRBJ2-1|TRBV9
CASSVGSRPYNEQFF
>-|TRBJ2-3|TRBV19
CASSISGIHTDTQYF
>-|TRBJ2-7|TRBV6-2/TRBV6-3
CASSRPWDRVNYEQYF
>-|TRBJ2-6|TRBV7-3
CASSLRAGGSSGANVLTF
>-|TRBJ2-2|TRBV11-3
CASSSFANTGELFF
>-|TRBJ2-3|TRBV29-1
CSARREGTDTQYF
>-|TRBJ2-2|TRBV28
CASITGQQGTGELFF
>once|TRBJ2-7|TRBV7-8
CASSLANEQYF
>-|TRBJ2-1|TRBV6-1
CASSEETSGNNEQFF
>-|TRBJ2-7|TRBV5-8
CASSVGLYEQYF
>-|TRBJ2-1|TRBV6-4
CASSEGRDPYNEQFF
>-|TRBJ1-5|TRBV28
CASSPTGVSNQPQHF
>-|TRBJ2-7|TRBV7-2
CASSFSGSYEQYF
>-|TRBJ2-7|TRBV29-1
CSVSLGRGLNYEQYF
>-|TRBJ1-4|TRBV14
CASSQFSSTNEKLFF
>-|TRBJ1-4|TRBV7-9
CASSLVSATNEKLFF
>-|TRBJ1-6|TRBV19
CASRRARDRGTPLHF
>-|TRBJ2-2|TRBV29-1
CSVGGYNTGELFF
>few|TRBJ2-1|TRBV9
CASSPIPLTSGKNEQFF